Presented here are 11 T cell receptor beta chains from one specimen sequenced in a study of control samples from healthy donors and cancer patients. Clones were sequenced by immunoSEQ multiplex PCR, and TCRdb holds only the in-frame ones, with some missing. The sample records 150,000 to 200,000 clones, 85% to 95% being singletons. Source material: blood. The source is a woman aged 18-35 years in good health.

This sequence joins TRBV28 and TRBJ2-7; TRBD2 matches at 15 bases. Losses at the gene ends were 4 bases for V and 4 bases for J; bases not matched to a gene: 5. CDR3 length: 16 amino acids. Germline V gives CDR1 MDHEN, CDR2 SYDVKM. CDR3 protein: CASSSPGTSGRYEQYF. Here the CDR3 DNA reads TGTGCCAGCAGTTCCCCAGGGACTAGCGGGAGGTACGAGCAGTACTTC.

V is TRBV5-1 and J is TRBJ1-1; weak D call: TRBD1 (5 bases). Trimming took off 3 bases at V and 4 bases at J, with 13 bases between the two ends. CDR1 and CDR2 from the germline V gene are SGHRS and YFSETQ. The length of the CDR3 is 14 residues. The CDR3 DNA sequence: TGCGCCAGCAGCTGGGACTTTACGGGCACTGAAGCTTTCTTT. Its translation is CASSWDFTGTEAFF.

This clone was detected only once. This rearrangement joins TRBV7-8 to TRBJ1-1, with D unresolved. Deletions cut 1 base from V and 7 bases from J, with 4 bases between. This CDR3 spans 11 amino acids. Germline V gene data show CDR1 as SGHVS and CDR2 as FQNEAQ. The CDR3 DNA reads as TGTGCCAGCAGCTTAGGACTTGAAGCTTTCTTT. This encodes CASSLGLEAFF.

The chain links TRBV2 to TRBJ1-5, with D maybe TRBD1 (6 bases). The CDR3 is made up of 13 amino acids. Trimming pared 3 bases from V and 7 bases from J, leaving 10 bases between. Germline V gene data show CDR1 as SNHLY and CDR2 as FYNNEI. The CDR3: CASSDGGGQPQHF. The CDR3 coding sequence is TGTGCCAGCAGTGATGGGGGCGGGCAGCCCCAGCATTTT.

About this clone itself: Other DNA sequences in this sample translate to the same CDR3. The chain has TRBV2 and TRBJ1-5, with unresolved D. The germline V and J ends were trimmed by 4 bases and 1 base, with 5 bases remaining between them. Germline V gene lookup returns CDR1 SNHLY and CDR2 FYNNEI. The CDR3 sequence is 13 residues long. The CDR3 nucleotides read TGTGCCAGCAGTGCGAACAGCAATCAGCCCCAGCATTTT. Translation: CASSANSNQPQHF.

This rearrangement joins TRBV10-2 to TRBJ1-1, with 8 bases fitting TRBD1. In germline, CDR1 is WSHSY, CDR2 SAAADI. After removal of 5 bases from V and 7 bases from J, the junction contained 6 bases not matched to a gene. This CDR3 contains 13 residues. Here the CDR3 DNA reads TGCGCCAGCAGTCGGGGACAGGAGGTTGAAGCTTTCTTT. This encodes CASSRGQEVEAFF.

CDR3 DNA sequence: TGTGCCACCAGCATCACCCGGGACTCTGCCAAAAACATTCAGTACTTC. Protein product: CATSITRDSAKNIQYF. The rearrangement links TRBV15 to TRBJ2-4; D perhaps matches TRBD2 (6 bases). CDR1 is LNHNV, CDR2 YYDKDF, per germline (reference sequence). This CDR3 spans 16 amino acids. Trimming removed 4 bases at V and 1 base at J, with 14 bases between.

This clone ranks as medium-sized. V and J are TRBV5-1 and TRBJ1-2; D remains ambiguous. Germline loops: CDR1 SGHRS, CDR2 YFSETQ. This CDR3 contains 15 residues. Trimming removed 0 bases from V and 7 bases from J, with 16 bases in between. The DNA for the CDR3 is TGCGCCAGCAGCTTGGTCACAGTCCAGGTCGGTGGCTACACCTTC. It translates to CASSLVTVQVGGYTF.

About this clone: Its ends do not fully match the called genes, so a read error is possible. J is TRBJ1-2 and V is TRBV7-6; D ambiguous. The CDR3 spans 12 residues. CDR1 and CDR2 (germline): SGHVS, FNYEAQ. The CDR3 reads CASSLSDGSPFF. The CDR3 DNA follows: TGTGCCAGCAGCCTATCTGACGGGTCGCCCTTCTTC.

The rearrangement joins TRBV5-1 to TRBJ1-1; weak D call: TRBD1 (5 bases). V lost 2 bases, J lost 0 bases, and 17 bases lay in between. The CDR3 is 17 residues long. Germline loops: CDR1 SGHRS, CDR2 YFSETQ. CDR3 coding DNA: TGCGCCAGCAGCTTTGTCACAGGCAGTCCCATGAACACTGAAGCTTTCTTT. It codes for CASSFVTGSPMNTEAFF.

This rearrangement joins TRBV15 to TRBJ1-3, with unresolved D. V lost 2 bases to trimming and J lost 3 bases, with 11 bases between them. In germline, CDR1 is LNHNV, CDR2 YYDKDF (reference sequence). This CDR3 has 15 amino acids. The CDR3 loop reads CATSRKGGGGNTIYF. The CDR3 DNA is TGTGCCACCAGCAGAAAAGGAGGTGGTGGAAACACCATATATTTT.